This entry lists 24 T cell receptor beta chains sequenced from one sample in a study of brain T cells in children with intractable seizures. Profiling relied on immunoSEQ multiplex PCR, and the TCRdb table lists in-frame clones only, not all of them. The sample contains hundreds of thousands of clones, 93% of which appear only once. Time point reported: blood from clinic visit 5 months post-surgery; TSC patient then seizure free. The sample was peripheral blood, taken 4 to 6 months after surgery. Every receptor here comes from a boy under three years old with tuberous sclerosis and intractable seizures.

The gene calls are TRBV19 and TRBJ1-1, with D hard to call. V dropped 6 bases and J dropped 1 base, with 9 bases sitting between them. The V gene's germline CDR1 is LNHDA and CDR2 SQIVND (reference sequence). The CDR3 is 13 residues long. This chain's CDR3 is CASSLVGNTEAFF. DNA for the CDR3: TGTGCCAGTAGCTTGGTGGGGAACACTGAAGCTTTCTTT.

The rearrangement uses TRBV10-3 and TRBJ2-7; D ambiguous. Germline V gene lookup returns CDR1 ENHRY and CDR2 SYGVKD. This CDR3 spans 14 amino acids. V lost 5 bases to trimming and J lost 1 base, with 12 bases between them. The CDR3: CAISLKTTSYEQYF. The CDR3 nucleotides are TGTGCCATCAGTCTGAAAACAACGTCCTACGAGCAGTACTTC.

V and J are TRBV19 and TRBJ1-2, with unresolved D. This CDR3 region has 13 residues. Germline CDR1 is LNHDA and CDR2 is SQIVND (reference sequence). Between the trimmed V and J ends, which lost 6 bases and 0 bases, there was a span of 8 bases. CDR3 loop: CASRPVANYGYTF. The DNA for the CDR3 is TGTGCCAGTAGACCGGTCGCTAACTATGGCTACACCTTC.

The rearrangement uses TRBV19 and TRBJ2-2, with D maybe TRBD1 (5 bases). Germline CDR1 and CDR2: LNHDA and SQIVND (reference sequence). Trimming stripped 7 bases from V and 0 bases from J, with 21 bases between. CDR3 length equals 18 residues. The CDR3 sequence: CASIRASRWNPNTGELFF. CDR3 bases: TGTGCCAGTATCAGGGCTAGTAGGTGGAACCCGAACACCGGGGAGCTGTTTTTT.

The rearrangement links TRBV4-2 to TRBJ2-7; D gene ambiguous. This CDR3 spans 14 amino acids. V was shortened by 0 bases and J by 0 bases, with 6 bases between the two germline ends. Germline-derived CDR1 and CDR2 are LGHNA and YNFKEQ. The DNA of the CDR3 is TGTGCCAGCAGCCAAGAGTACGTCTCCTACGAGCAGTACTTC. It is translated as CASSQEYVSYEQYF.

This clone was observed a single time. CDR3 bases: TGTGCCATCGGGTCTGGGGGCTCCTATAATTCACCCCTCCACTTT. Protein sequence: CAIGSGGSYNSPLHF. The V and J genes are TRBV10-3 and TRBJ1-6; perhaps TRBD1 as D (5 bases). CDR3 length: 15 amino acids. The germline gives CDR1 ENHRY, CDR2 SYGVKD. V gave up 8 bases and J gave up 0 bases, with 11 bases separating them.

The chain links TRBV5-1 to TRBJ1-2; 8 bases are shared with TRBD1. V lost 4 bases, J lost 3 bases, and 5 bases stayed unmatched. Germline assignment: CDR1 SGHRS and CDR2 YFSETQ. The CDR3 is made up of 14 amino acids. The CDR3 sequence is CASSLTGEHYGYTF. CDR3 bases: TGCGCCAGCAGCCTGACAGGGGAACACTATGGCTACACCTTC.

The CDR3 is CASSMRTSGRLDTQYF. The CDR3 bases are TGTGCCAGTAGTATGAGGACTAGCGGGAGACTGGATACGCAGTATTTT. The V call is TRBV19, the J call TRBJ2-3; 13 bases line up with TRBD2. Germline-derived CDR1 and CDR2 are LNHDA and SQIVND (reference sequence). The CDR3 runs 16 residues. The junction had 6 bases not matched to a gene; V was cut back by 3 bases and J by 6 bases.

The chain combines TRBV27 with TRBJ2-1; D unclear. The CDR3 totals 13 residues. CDR1 and CDR2 from the germline V gene are MNHEY and SMNVEV (reference sequence). Trimming took 4 bases from V and 10 from J, leaving 14 bases between them. The CDR3, as DNA: TGTGCCAGCAGTTCCACAATAGCTCGGGAGCAGTTCTTC. The encoded protein is CASSSTIAREQFF.

This clone was recorded only once. The V call is TRBV6-5, the J call TRBJ1-2; D gene uncertain. This CDR3 has 14 amino acids. V gave up 8 bases and J gave up 0 bases, with 13 bases separating them. Germline V gene data show CDR1 as MNHEY and CDR2 as SVGAGI. CDR3 in amino acids: CASFNDGPNYGYTF. The CDR3 nucleotides read TGTGCCAGCTTCAATGACGGACCTAACTATGGCTACACCTTC.

This sequence joins TRBV9 and TRBJ1-2; 7 nucleotides line up with TRBD1. Germline lookup yields CDR1 SGDLS and CDR2 YYNGEE. The CDR3 has 13 amino acids. V gave up 4 bases and J gave up 4 bases; unmatched junction bases: 4. The CDR3, as DNA: TGTGCCAGCAGCTCGGGACAGTTCTATGGCTACACCTTC. As protein: CASSSGQFYGYTF.

This sequence joins TRBV10-3 and TRBJ2-3; 8 bases fit TRBD2. Germline V gene sequence: CDR1 ENHRY, CDR2 SYGVKD. Germline trimming cut 8 bases from V and 0 bases from J; bases unmatched to any gene: 7. This CDR3 has 15 residues. The CDR3 loop reads CAIGEGLGSTDTQYF. The CDR3 nucleotides read TGTGCCATCGGCGAGGGACTAGGGAGCACAGATACGCAGTATTTT.

The chain combines TRBV13 with TRBJ1-1; no reliable D call. Germline-derived CDR1 and CDR2 are PRHDT and FYEKMQ (reference sequence). V shed 7 bases and J shed 0 bases, with 12 bases lying between them. CDR3 length: 14 amino acids. Here the CDR3 reads CASIWEEMNTEAFF. The CDR3 region has the DNA TGTGCCAGCATTTGGGAGGAAATGAACACTGAAGCTTTCTTT. Supplemented by reference TRBV13 and TRBJ1-1, the full variable domain reads AAGVIQSPRHLIKEKRETATLKCYPIPRHDTVYWYQQGPGQDPQFLISFYEKMQSDKGSIPDRFSAQQFSDYHSELNMSSLELGDSALYFCASIWEEMNTEAFFGQGTRLTVV.

This clone was counted once. J is TRBJ2-3 and V is TRBV19; 9 bases align to TRBD2. Losses at the gene ends were 5 bases for V and 6 bases for J; bases not matched to a gene: 6. There are 14 residues in the CDR3. Germline assignment: CDR1 LNHDA and CDR2 SQIVND (reference sequence). CDR3 DNA sequence: TGTGCCAGTAGTGAAAGCGGGGGGCCGGATACGCAGTATTTT. Its protein is CASSESGGPDTQYF.

The gene calls are TRBV7-9 and TRBJ2-3; 8 bases fit TRBD1. CDR1 SEHNR and CDR2 FQNEAQ come from the germline V gene (reference sequence). J was trimmed by 1 base and V by 7 bases; bases with no gene match: 4. The CDR3 consists of 14 residues. The DNA for the CDR3 is TGTGCCAGCATGGACAGGGTGGGCACAGATACGCAGTATTTT. Its protein product is CASMDRVGTDTQYF.

In DNA form, the CDR3 reads TGTGCCAGCAGCCAAGGGGCTGGCGGACTAGCCAAAAACATTCAGTACTTC. This encodes CASSQGAGGLAKNIQYF. The chain combines TRBV3-1 (or the pseudogene TRBV3-2) with TRBJ2-4, with D possibly matching TRBD2 (5 bases). Germline V gene sequence: CDR1 LGHDT, CDR2 YNNKEL (reference sequence). The CDR3 contains 17 residues. Trimming removed 1 base at V and 0 bases at J, with 13 bases between.

The chain has TRBV6-5 and TRBJ1-2, with 9 bases lining up with TRBD1. This CDR3 is built from 13 residues. With 4 bases clipped from V and 6 bases from J, the junction kept 3 bases outside the gene matches. From germline, CDR1 is MNHEY and CDR2 SVGAGI. For the CDR3, the DNA is TGTGCCAGCAGTTTGGGACAGGGAGATGGCTACACCTTC. It yields the protein CASSLGQGDGYTF.

V and J are TRBV19 and TRBJ2-7, with D possibly matching TRBD2 (5 bases). The germline V and J ends were trimmed by 1 base and 5 bases, with 18 bases remaining between them. Germline V lookup: CDR1 LNHDA, CDR2 SQIVND (reference sequence). The CDR3 extends over 16 amino acids. The CDR3 sequence is CASSIGFRRLLHEQYF. The CDR3 DNA sequence: TGTGCCAGTAGTATAGGGTTTCGACGACTACTCCACGAGCAGTACTTC.

The chain recombines TRBV30 with TRBJ2-7; D might be TRBD1 or TRBD2, each matching 5 bases. Trimming pared 3 bases from V and 6 bases from J, leaving 9 bases between. The CDR3 contains 11 residues. Per the germline V gene, CDR1 is GTSNPN and CDR2 is SVGIG (reference sequence). The CDR3 loop is CAWSFGGEQYF. DNA of the CDR3: TGTGCCTGGAGCTTTGGGGGCGAGCAGTACTTC.

The chain uses TRBV5-6 and TRBJ2-2; 11 nucleotides match TRBD1. The germline gives CDR1 SGHDT, CDR2 YYEEEE. The CDR3 has 16 residues. V dropped 5 bases and J dropped 6; count of bases not matched to a gene: 9. For the CDR3, the DNA is TGTGCCAGCAGTCATCGGGACAGGGGGGGAGCCGGGGAGCTGTTTTTT. It codes for CASSHRDRGGAGELFF.

This clone occurred once. This chain uses TRBV7-2 with TRBJ2-5; TRBD2 is a possible D gene (6 bases). The germline gives CDR1 SGHTA, CDR2 FQGNSA. The CDR3 length is 15 residues. Deletions cut 5 bases from V and 3 bases from J, with 16 bases between. CDR3 amino acids: CASSRGPGLEETQYF. CDR3 bases: TGTGCCAGCAGCCGCGGACCGGGACTGGAAGAGACCCAGTACTTC.

The chain combines TRBV12-3 or TRBV12-4 with TRBJ2-7; 10 bases map to TRBD2. V shed 6 bases and J 5 bases; nucleotides not matched to a gene: 4. The CDR3 sequence is 13 residues long. The CDR3 DNA sequence: TGTGCCAGCAGGGGGACTAGCGAGGACGAGCAGTACTTC. Residues: CASRGTSEDEQYF.

CDR3 in amino acids: CASSPSTSGRASYEQYF. DNA for the CDR3: TGTGCCAGCAGCCCCTCGACTAGCGGGAGGGCCTCCTACGAGCAGTACTTC. The rearrangement joins TRBV4-2 to TRBJ2-7, with 14 positions matching TRBD2. The V segment lost 4 bases and the J segment 0 bases; nucleotides outside the gene matches: 5. The germline V gene has CDR1 LGHNA and CDR2 YNFKEQ. The CDR3 sequence is 17 residues long.

The chain has TRBV7-9 and TRBJ1-1, with D tentatively TRBD1 (6 bases). Trimming cost V 5 bases and J 1 base, with 11 bases left between them. From germline, CDR1 is SEHNR and CDR2 FQNEAQ (reference sequence). The CDR3 sequence is 14 residues long. CDR3 sequence: CASSARTANTEAFF. For the CDR3, the DNA is TGTGCCAGCAGCGCCCGGACAGCGAACACTGAAGCTTTCTTT.